The 16 T cell receptor beta chains reported below all come from one sample, sequenced in a study of T-cell reconstitution after alpha-beta-depleted transplantation in children. TCRbeta library construction was performed incorporating unique molecular identifiers. Using its own MiXCR run on the PCR reads, TCRdb lists one record per CDR3 protein. The sample holds approximately 130,000 distinct CDR3 sequences, around 9.8% seen once. This sample comprised PBMCs, mostly from graft donor cells, obtained 180 days after TCRalphabeta/CD19-depleted stem cell transplant. The source is a girl less than two years old who had a stem cell transplant for combined immunodeficiency, so the T cells may come from the graft donor.

This clonotype was seen only a few times. The rearrangement joins TRBV6-1 to TRBJ2-5; D could derive from TRBD1 or TRBD2 (5 bases each). Germline V gene data show CDR1 as MNHNS and CDR2 as SASEGT. V shed 6 bases and J shed 5 bases, with 13 bases lying between them. The CDR3 totals 13 residues. The CDR3 is CASRHRWGETQYF. The CDR3 nucleotides are TGTGCCAGCAGACACAGGTGGGGGGAGACCCAGTACTTC.

The chain is built from TRBV6-1 and TRBJ1-1, with a weak D call TRBD1 (6 bases). This CDR3 is 14 amino acids long. The germline V and J ends were trimmed by 6 bases and 1 base, with 12 bases remaining between them. The germline V gene encodes CDR1 MNHNS and CDR2 SASEGT. The CDR3, as DNA: TGTGCCAGCAGGGCAGGGGACACGAACACTGAAGCTTTCTTT. This codes for CASRAGDTNTEAFF.

This chain joins TRBV4-2 and TRBJ2-5, with no clear D. The germline gives CDR1 LGHNA, CDR2 YNFKEQ. The CDR3 has 13 residues. Trimming left V 8 bases short and J 5 bases short, with 15 bases between. The CDR3 protein is CASGPAIKETQYF. The CDR3 DNA is TGTGCCAGCGGCCCCGCAATAAAGGAGACCCAGTACTTC.

The chain's CDR3 is CSVEGGQGSYEQYF. The CDR3, as DNA: TGCAGCGTTGAAGGGGGACAGGGGTCCTACGAGCAGTACTTC. The rearrangement uses TRBV29-1 and TRBJ2-7; 10 nucleotides agree with TRBD1. The length of the CDR3 is 14 residues. The V segment lost 1 base and the J segment 1 base; nucleotides outside the gene matches: 1. Germline-derived CDR1 and CDR2 are SQVTM and ANQGSEA.

This clonotype turned up a few times. At one end the junction does not follow the germline gene, possibly because of a read error. This chain links TRBV25-1 with TRBJ2-2, with 8 positions matching TRBD1. Germline CDR1 MGHDK, CDR2 SYGVNS. The CDR3 runs to 16 residues. The CDR3 DNA is TGTTCCAGCAGTGACACCGGACAGGGAAACACCGGGGAGCTGTTTTTT. Protein: CSSSDTGQGNTGELFF. Together with reference TRBV25-1 and TRBJ2-2, the CDR3 gives the full variable domain: EADIYQTPRYLVIGTGKKITLECSQTMGHDKMYWYQQDPGMELHLIHYSYGVNSTEKGDLSSESTVSRIRTEHFPLTLESARPSHTSQYLCSSSDTGQGNTGELFFGEGSRLTVL.

The chain couples TRBV6-6 to TRBJ2-2, with no clear D. Trimming pared 6 bases from V and 7 bases from J, leaving 9 bases between. The CDR3 covers 12 residues. Germline loops: CDR1 MNHNY, CDR2 SVGAGI (reference sequence). The CDR3 bases are TGTGCCAGCAGCGGACCCAGCGGGGAGCTGTTTTTT. Amino acid sequence: CASSGPSGELFF.

This clonotype has a count of ten or more. The V gene is TRBV20-1, the J gene TRBJ2-7, with TRBD1 as a possible D gene (6 bases). Trimming removed 6 bases at V and 4 bases at J, with 10 bases between. The CDR3 has 11 residues. Germline-derived CDR1 and CDR2 are DFQATT and SNEGSKA (reference sequence). CDR3 sequence: CSAPQGYEQYF. The CDR3 nucleotides read TGCAGTGCGCCACAGGGTTACGAGCAGTACTTC.

The V gene is TRBV11-2, the J gene TRBJ2-1; 12 bases line up with TRBD2. This CDR3 region has 16 residues. Germline CDR1 and CDR2: SGHAT and FQNNGV. The J segment lost 7 bases and the V segment lost 2 bases, leaving 6 bases of the junction unmatched. This chain's CDR3 is CASSLNLAGGRNEQFF. Here the CDR3 DNA reads TGTGCCAGCAGCTTAAACCTAGCGGGGGGGCGTAATGAGCAGTTCTTC.

This clonotype was observed a handful of times. The chain links TRBV6-2 or TRBV6-3 to TRBJ1-4; D is undetermined. The V end was cut by 6 bases, the J end by 6 bases, with 17 bases between. Per the germline V gene, CDR1 is MNHEY and CDR2 is SVGEGT. The CDR3 totals 15 residues. CDR3: CASRPRWRIDEKLFF. The CDR3 DNA follows: TGTGCCAGCAGACCCCGTTGGAGGATCGATGAAAAACTGTTTTTT.

At least ten counts were recorded for this clonotype. This sequence joins TRBV27 and TRBJ1-4; D not certain. The CDR3 is 15 residues long. The V end was cut by 5 bases, the J end by 0 bases, with 10 bases between. Germline V gene data show CDR1 as MNHEY and CDR2 as SMNVEV (reference sequence). The CDR3 loop reads CASSEHGSTNEKLFF. The CDR3, as DNA: TGTGCCAGCAGTGAGCACGGTTCAACTAATGAAAAACTGTTTTTT. Supplemented by reference TRBV27 and TRBJ1-4, the full variable domain reads EAQVTQNPRYLITVTGKKLTVTCSQNMNHEYMSWYRQDPGLGLRQIYYSMNVEVTDKGDVPEGYKVSRKEKRNFPLILESPSPNQTSLYFCASSEHGSTNEKLFFGSGTQLSVL.

At least ten counts were recorded for this clonotype. V is TRBV4-3 and J is TRBJ2-7; possibly TRBD2 for D (6 bases). The V end was cut by 0 bases, the J end by 0 bases, with 6 bases between. Per germline, CDR1 LGHNA and CDR2 YSLEER. CDR3 size: 14 residues. The CDR3: CASSQERGSYEQYF. The CDR3 nucleotides are TGCGCCAGCAGCCAAGAGCGGGGCTCCTACGAGCAGTACTTC.

The chain recombines TRBV5-1 with TRBJ2-5; possible D gene TRBD2, 6 bases. V lost 4 bases to trimming and J lost 5 bases, with 9 bases between them. Germline V CDR1 and CDR2: SGHRS, YFSETQ. The CDR3 loop spans 12 amino acids. CDR3 DNA: TGCGCCAGCAGCGTCCGGGGGGAGACCCAGTACTTC. Translation gives CASSVRGETQYF.

This clonotype appeared a few times. The chain's CDR3 is CASSLHGLFTDTQYF. The CDR3 nucleotides read TGTGCCAGCAGTCTTCACGGACTATTCACAGATACGCAGTATTTT. The chain combines TRBV6-2 or TRBV6-3 with TRBJ2-3, with D perhaps matching TRBD2 (6 bases). Trimming cost V 5 bases and J 2 bases, with 14 bases left between them. Looked up from germline, CDR1 is MNHEY and CDR2 is SVGEGT. This CDR3 region has 15 residues.

Points on this clonotype: The junction shows a germline mismatch at one end, possibly a read error. CDR3: CAISPRDRGTEAFF. The CDR3 nucleotides are TGTGCCATCAGCCCCCGGGACAGAGGCACTGAAGCTTTCTTT. The chain is built from TRBV4-2 and TRBJ1-1; 7 positions match TRBD1. Germline loops: CDR1 LGHNA, CDR2 YNFKEQ. The CDR3 runs 14 residues.

This clonotype was seen at least ten times. The chain employs TRBV12-3 or TRBV12-4 and TRBJ2-7; TRBD1 matches 10 bases. The trim removed 6 bases at V and 0 bases at J, leaving 5 bases unmatched. This CDR3 contains 15 residues. CDR3 bases: TGTGCCAGCAGGTGGGGGACAGGGGTCTCCTACGAGCAGTACTTC. Translating gives CASRWGTGVSYEQYF.

A word on this clonotype: One base away lies a much larger clone, so this may be a sequencing read error. The rearrangement uses TRBV27 and TRBJ2-7, with D tentatively TRBD2 (5 bases). Trimming left V 4 bases short and J 5 bases short, with 6 bases between. The germline CDR1 and CDR2 sequences are MNHEY and SMNVEV (reference sequence). The CDR3 is made up of 11 amino acids. This chain's CDR3 is CASSYGDEQYF. DNA for the CDR3: TGTGCCAGCAGTTACGGGGACGAGCAGTACTTC.